This entry features one TCR beta chain sequence. The V gene's germline CDR1 is SNHLY and CDR2 FYNNEI. The CDR3 loop spans 12 amino acids. The V end lost 4 bases, the J end lost 5 bases, and 6 bases lay between the germline ends. These data belong to a study of brain T cells in children with intractable seizures. TCRdb's copy holds only in-frame clones and misses some; the assay was immunoSEQ multiplex PCR. The data contain 100,000 to 120,000 clones, 94% of them seen just once; the ten biggest clones take up roughly 4%. The receptor's source is a boy under two years old with hemimegalencephaly and intractable seizures. The sequencing used peripheral blood, collected at surgery. The rearrangement links TRBV2 to TRBJ2-1; no reliable D call. The CDR3 region has the DNA TGTGCCAGCAGTGCCAAGCACAATGAGCAGTTCTTC. Translating it yields CASSAKHNEQFF.